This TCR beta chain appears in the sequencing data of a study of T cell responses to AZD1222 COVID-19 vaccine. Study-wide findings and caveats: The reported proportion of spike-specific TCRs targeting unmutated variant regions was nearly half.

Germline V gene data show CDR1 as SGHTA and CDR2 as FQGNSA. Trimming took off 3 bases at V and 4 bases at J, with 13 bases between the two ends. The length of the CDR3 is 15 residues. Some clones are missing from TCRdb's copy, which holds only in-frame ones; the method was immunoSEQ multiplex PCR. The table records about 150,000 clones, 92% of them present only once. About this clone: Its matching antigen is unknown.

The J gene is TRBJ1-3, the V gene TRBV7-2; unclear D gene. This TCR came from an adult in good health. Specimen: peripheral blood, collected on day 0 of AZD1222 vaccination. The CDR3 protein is CASSFGPPGGNTIYF. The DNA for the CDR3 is TGTGCCAGCAGCTTCGGGCCGCCGGGCGGAAACACCATATATTTT.